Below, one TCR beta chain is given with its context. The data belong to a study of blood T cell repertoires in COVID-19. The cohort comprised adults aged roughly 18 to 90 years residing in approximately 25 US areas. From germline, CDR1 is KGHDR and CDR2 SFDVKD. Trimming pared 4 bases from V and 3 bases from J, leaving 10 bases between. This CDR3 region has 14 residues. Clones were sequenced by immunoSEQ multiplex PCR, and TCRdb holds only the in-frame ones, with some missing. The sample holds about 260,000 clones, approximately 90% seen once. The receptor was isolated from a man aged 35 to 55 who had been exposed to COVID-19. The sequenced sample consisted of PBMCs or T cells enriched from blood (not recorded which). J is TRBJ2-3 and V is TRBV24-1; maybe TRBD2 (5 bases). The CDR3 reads CATSEPRGTDTQYF. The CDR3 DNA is TGTGCCACCAGTGAGCCCCGAGGGACAGATACGCAGTATTTT.